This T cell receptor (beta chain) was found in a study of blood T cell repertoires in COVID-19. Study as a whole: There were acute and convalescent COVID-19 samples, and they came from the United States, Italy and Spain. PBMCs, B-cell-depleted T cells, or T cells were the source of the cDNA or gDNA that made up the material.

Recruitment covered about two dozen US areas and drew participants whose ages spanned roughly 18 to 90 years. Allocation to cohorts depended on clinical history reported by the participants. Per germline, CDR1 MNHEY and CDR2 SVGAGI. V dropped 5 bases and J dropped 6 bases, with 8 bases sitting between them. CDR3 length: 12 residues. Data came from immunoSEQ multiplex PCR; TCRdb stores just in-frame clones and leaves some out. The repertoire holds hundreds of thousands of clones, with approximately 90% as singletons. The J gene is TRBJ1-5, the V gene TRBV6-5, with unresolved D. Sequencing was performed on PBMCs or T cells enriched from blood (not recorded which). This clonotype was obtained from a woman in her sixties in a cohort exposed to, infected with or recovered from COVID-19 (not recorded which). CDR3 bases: TGTGCCAGCAGTACTCTTGGTCAGCCCCAGCATTTT. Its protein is CASSTLGQPQHF.